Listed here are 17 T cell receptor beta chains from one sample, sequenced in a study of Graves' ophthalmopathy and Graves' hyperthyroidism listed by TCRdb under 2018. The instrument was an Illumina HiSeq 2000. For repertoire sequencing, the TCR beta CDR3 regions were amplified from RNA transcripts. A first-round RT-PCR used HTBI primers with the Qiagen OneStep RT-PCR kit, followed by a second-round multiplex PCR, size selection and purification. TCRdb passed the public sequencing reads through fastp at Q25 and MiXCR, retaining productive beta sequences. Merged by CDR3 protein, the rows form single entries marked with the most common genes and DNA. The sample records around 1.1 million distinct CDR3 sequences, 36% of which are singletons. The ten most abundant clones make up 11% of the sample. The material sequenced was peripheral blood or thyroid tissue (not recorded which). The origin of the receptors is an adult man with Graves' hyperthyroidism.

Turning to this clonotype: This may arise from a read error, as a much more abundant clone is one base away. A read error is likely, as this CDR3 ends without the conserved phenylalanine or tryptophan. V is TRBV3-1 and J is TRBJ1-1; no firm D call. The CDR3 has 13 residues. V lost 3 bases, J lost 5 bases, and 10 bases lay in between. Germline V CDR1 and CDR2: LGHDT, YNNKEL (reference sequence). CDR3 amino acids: CASSHSPQTEAFL. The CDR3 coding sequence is TGTGCCAGCAGCCATTCCCCCCAAACTGAAGCTTTCCTT.

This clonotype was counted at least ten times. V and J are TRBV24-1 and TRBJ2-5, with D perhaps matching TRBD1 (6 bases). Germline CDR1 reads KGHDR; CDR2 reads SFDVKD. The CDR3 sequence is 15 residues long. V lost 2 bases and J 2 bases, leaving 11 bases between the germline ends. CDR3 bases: TGTGCCACCAGTGATTGGGACGGGACACAAGAGACCCAGTACTTC. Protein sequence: CATSDWDGTQETQYF.

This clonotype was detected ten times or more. The CDR3 DNA follows: TGCGCCAGCAGCCAAGTGCGAGAAACTGAAGCTTTCTTT. Amino acid sequence: CASSQVRETEAFF. V gene TRBV4-3 combines with J gene TRBJ1-1, with D hard to call. V was cut by 1 base and J by 5 bases, with 8 bases left in between. Germline CDR1 and CDR2: LGHNA and YSLEER. There are 13 residues in the CDR3.

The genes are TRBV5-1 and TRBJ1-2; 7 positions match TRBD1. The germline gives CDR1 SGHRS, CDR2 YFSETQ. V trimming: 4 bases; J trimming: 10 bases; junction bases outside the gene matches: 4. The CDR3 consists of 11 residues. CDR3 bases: TGCGCCAGCAGCACAGACAGGGACTACACCTTC. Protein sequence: CASSTDRDYTF.

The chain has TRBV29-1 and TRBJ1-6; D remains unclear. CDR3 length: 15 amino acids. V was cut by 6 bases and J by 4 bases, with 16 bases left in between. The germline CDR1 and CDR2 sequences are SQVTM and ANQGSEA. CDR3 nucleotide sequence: TGCAGCGTGTCAGCCGACGGAGATTATAATTCACCCCTCCACTTT. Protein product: CSVSADGDYNSPLHF.

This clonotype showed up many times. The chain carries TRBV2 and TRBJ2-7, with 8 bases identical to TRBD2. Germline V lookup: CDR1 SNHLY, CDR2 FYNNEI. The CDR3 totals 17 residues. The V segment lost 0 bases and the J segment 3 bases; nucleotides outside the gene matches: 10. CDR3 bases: TGTGCCAGCAGTGAAGCTAGCGGGGTTCGGGCGTTCTACGAGCAGTACTTC. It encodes CASSEASGVRAFYEQYF.

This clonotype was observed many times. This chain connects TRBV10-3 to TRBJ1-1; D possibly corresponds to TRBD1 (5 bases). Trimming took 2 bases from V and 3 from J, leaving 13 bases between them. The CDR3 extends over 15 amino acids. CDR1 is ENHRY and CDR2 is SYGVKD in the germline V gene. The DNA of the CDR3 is TGTGCCATCAGTGAGCGGAAGGGGAAGGACACTGAAGCTTTCTTT. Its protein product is CAISERKGKDTEAFF.

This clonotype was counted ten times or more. The DNA for the CDR3 is TGTGCCAGCAGCCCCGAACAGGGCGTTGGGGCCAACGTCCTGACTTTC. Translated: CASSPEQGVGANVLTF. The chain uses TRBV7-8 and TRBJ2-6; the D gene is possibly TRBD1 (6 bases). Trimming left V 5 bases short and J 3 bases short, with 14 bases between. From germline, CDR1 is SGHVS and CDR2 FQNEAQ. This CDR3 is built from 16 residues.

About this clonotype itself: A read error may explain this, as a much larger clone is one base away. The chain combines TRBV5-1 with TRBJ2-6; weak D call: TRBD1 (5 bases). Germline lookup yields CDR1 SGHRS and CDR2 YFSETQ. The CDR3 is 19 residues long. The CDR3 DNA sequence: TGCGCCAGCAGCCATACCCTTCGTCAGGAGCTCTCTGGGGCCAACGTCCCGACTTTC. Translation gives CASSHTLRQELSGANVPTF.

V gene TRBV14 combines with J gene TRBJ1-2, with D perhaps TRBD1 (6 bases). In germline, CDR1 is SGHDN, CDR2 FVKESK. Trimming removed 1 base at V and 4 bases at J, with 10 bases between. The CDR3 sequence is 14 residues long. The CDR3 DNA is TGTGCCAGCAGCCAAGTTCAGGGGCTCTATGGCTACACCTTC. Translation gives CASSQVQGLYGYTF.

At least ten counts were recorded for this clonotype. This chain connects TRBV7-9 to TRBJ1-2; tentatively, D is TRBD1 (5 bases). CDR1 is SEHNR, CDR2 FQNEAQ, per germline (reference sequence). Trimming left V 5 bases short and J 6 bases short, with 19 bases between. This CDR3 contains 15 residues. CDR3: CASSRPTGGGDGYTF. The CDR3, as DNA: TGTGCCAGCAGCCGACCTACAGGAGGTGGTGATGGCTACACCTTC.

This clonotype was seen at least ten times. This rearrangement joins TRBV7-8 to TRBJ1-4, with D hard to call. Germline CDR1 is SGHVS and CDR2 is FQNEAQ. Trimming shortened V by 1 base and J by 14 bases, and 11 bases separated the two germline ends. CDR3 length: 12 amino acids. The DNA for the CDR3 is TGTGCCAGCAGCTTAGTTGGCGGGAAGCTGTTTTTT. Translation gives CASSLVGGKLFF.

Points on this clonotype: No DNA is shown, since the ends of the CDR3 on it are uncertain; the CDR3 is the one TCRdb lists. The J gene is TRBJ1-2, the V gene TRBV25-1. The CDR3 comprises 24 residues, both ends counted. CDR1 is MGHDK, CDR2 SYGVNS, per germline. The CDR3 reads CASRPEDSSIYLCSVGGGNYGYTF.

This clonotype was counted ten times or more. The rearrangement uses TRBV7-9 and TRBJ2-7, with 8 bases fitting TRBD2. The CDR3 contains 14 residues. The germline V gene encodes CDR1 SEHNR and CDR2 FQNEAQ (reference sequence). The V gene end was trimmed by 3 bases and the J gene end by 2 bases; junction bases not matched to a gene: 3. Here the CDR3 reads CASSFSSGTYEQYF. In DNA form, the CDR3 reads TGTGCCAGCAGCTTCAGTAGCGGGACCTACGAGCAGTACTTC.

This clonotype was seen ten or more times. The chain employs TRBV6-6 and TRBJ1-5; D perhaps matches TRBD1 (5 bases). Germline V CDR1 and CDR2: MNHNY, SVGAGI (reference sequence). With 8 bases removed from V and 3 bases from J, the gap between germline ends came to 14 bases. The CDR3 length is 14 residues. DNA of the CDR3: TGTGCCAGCCGGGCCCAGGGACCCAATCAGCCCCAGCATTTT. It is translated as CASRAQGPNQPQHF.

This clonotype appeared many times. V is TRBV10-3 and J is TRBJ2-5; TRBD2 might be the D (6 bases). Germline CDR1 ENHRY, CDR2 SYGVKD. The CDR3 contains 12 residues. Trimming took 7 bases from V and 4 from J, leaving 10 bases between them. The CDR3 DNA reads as TGTGCCATCATGGAGGAGGGAGAGACCCAGTACTTC. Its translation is CAIMEEGETQYF.

The CDR3 reads CAISEGSGSQETQYF. CDR3 DNA: TGTGCCATCAGTGAGGGTAGCGGGAGCCAAGAGACCCAGTACTTC. The V and J genes are TRBV10-3 and TRBJ2-5, with 9 bases aligning to TRBD2. V lost 2 bases to trimming and J lost 1 base; unmatched junction nucleotides: 2. The V gene's germline CDR1 is ENHRY and CDR2 SYGVKD. This CDR3 spans 15 amino acids.